This entry features one T cell receptor (beta chain) sequence. The data were taken from a study of shared clonotypes between healthy human individuals. Investigators divided CD4+ cells into CD45RA+ naive and CD45RA-negative memory subsets. Trimming removed 4 bases from V and 0 bases from J, with 16 bases in between. The CDR3 is 16 amino acids. Germline values: CDR1 MDHEN, CDR2 SYDVKM. The assay was immunoSEQ multiplex PCR, and TCRdb's table has in-frame clones only and misses some. The sample holds 550,000 to 700,000 clones, around 78% seen once. This chain joins TRBV28 and TRBJ2-7; the D is unclear. Material for sequencing was memory CD4+ T cells sorted from blood. Sample subset: CD45RA-negative fraction. The sequence was obtained from a woman in her thirties in good health. The CDR3 DNA reads as TGTGCCAGCAGTTCGCCTCTTGCGACAAGCTCCTACGAGCAGTACTTC. It specifies CASSSPLATSSYEQYF.